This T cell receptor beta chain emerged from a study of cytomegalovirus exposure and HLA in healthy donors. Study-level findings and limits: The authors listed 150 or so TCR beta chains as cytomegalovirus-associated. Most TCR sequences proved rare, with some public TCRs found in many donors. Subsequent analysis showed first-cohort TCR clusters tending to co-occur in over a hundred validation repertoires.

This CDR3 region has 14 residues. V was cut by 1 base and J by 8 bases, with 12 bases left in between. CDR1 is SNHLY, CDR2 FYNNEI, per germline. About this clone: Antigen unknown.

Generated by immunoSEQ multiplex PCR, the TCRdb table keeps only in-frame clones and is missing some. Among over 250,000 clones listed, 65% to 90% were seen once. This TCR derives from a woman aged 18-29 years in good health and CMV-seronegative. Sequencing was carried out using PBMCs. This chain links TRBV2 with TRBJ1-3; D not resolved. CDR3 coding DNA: TGTGCCAGCAGTGAAGTAGACGAGGAACACACCATATATTTT. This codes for CASSEVDEEHTIYF.